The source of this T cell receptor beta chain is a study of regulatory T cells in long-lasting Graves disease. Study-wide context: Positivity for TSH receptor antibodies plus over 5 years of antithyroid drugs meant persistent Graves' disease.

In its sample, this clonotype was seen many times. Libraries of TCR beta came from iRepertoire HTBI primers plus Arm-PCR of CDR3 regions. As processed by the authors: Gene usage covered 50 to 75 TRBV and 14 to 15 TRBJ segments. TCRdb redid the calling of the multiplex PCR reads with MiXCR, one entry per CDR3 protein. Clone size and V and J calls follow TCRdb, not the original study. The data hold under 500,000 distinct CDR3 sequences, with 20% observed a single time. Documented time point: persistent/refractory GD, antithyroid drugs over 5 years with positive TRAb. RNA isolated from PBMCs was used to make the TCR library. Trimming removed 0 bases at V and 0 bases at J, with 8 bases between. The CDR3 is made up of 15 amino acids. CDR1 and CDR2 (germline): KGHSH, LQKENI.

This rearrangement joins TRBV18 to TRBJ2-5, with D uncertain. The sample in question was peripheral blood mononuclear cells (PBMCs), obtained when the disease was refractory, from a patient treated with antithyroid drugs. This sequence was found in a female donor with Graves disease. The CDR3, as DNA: TGTGCCAGCTCACCACCGGGGTGGAACCAAGAGACCCAGTACTTC. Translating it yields CASSPPGWNQETQYF.